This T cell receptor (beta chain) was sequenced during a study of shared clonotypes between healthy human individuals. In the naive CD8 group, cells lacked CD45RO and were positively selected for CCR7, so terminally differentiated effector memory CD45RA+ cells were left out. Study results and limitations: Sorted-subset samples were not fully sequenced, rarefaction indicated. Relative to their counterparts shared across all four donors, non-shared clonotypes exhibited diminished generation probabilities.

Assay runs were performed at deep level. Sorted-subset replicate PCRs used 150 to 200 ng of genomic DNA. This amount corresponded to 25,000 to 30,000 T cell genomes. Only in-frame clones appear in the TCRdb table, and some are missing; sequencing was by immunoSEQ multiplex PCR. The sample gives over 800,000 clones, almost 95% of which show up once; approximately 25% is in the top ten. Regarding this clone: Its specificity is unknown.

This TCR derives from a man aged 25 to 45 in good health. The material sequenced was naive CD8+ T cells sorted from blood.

The CDR3 loop reads CASSFSRLGLTDTQYF. Written as DNA, the CDR3 is TGTGCCAGCAGCTTTTCCCGCCTCGGACTGACAGATACGCAGTATTTT. The chain has TRBV13 and TRBJ2-3; TRBD2 might be the D (5 bases). V was pared by 3 bases and J by 3 bases, with 16 bases between. This CDR3 has 16 residues. Germline CDR1 reads PRHDT; CDR2 reads FYEKMQ (reference sequence).